This TCR beta chain is drawn from a study of regulatory T cells in long-lasting Graves disease. Across the whole study: Graves' patients diagnosed newly had used antithyroid drugs under 3 months.

The time point is: newly diagnosed GD, antithyroid drugs for less than 3 months. After RNA was extracted from PBMCs, the TCR library was made from it. Graves' disease diagnosis relied on American Thyroid Association guidelines. As collected, the peripheral blood samples measured 8 to 9 milliliters each and went into EDTA tubes. Arm-PCR of CDR3 regions and iRepertoire HTBI primers were used to build TCR beta libraries. TCRdb re-called the multiplex PCR reads through MiXCR, storing one row per CDR3 protein. The sample contains roughly 410,000 distinct CDR3 sequences, around 16% of which appear only once. Germline assignment: CDR1 MNHNS and CDR2 SASEGT. Losses at the gene ends were 5 bases for V and 10 bases for J; bases not matched to a gene: 9. This CDR3 has 14 residues. In this sample, this clonotype turned up a few times. The same specimen was also included in a second study, on T cells in Graves' hyperthyroidism and ophthalmopathy. That source adds: In the blood, most expanded thyroid clonotypes above 0.001 appeared as well.

This specimen was peripheral blood mononuclear cells (PBMCs), taken at new diagnosis, from a patient treated with antithyroid drugs. The origin of this receptor is a middle-aged woman with Graves disease. The chain couples TRBV6-1 to TRBJ2-3, with 10 positions matching TRBD1. The CDR3 nucleotides are TGTGCCAGCAGTACCCGGACAGGGGGGTGCTCGCAGTATTTT. This codes for CASSTRTGGCSQYF.